One sample yielded the 22 T cell receptor beta chains listed below, sequenced in a study of blood T cell repertoires in COVID-19. Method: immunoSEQ multiplex PCR; TCRdb's copy keeps in-frame clones and lacks some. This sample has tens of thousands of clones, with around 85% found just once. The material sequenced was peripheral blood. These receptors were collected from a human donor in a cohort sampled during active COVID-19.

The V call is TRBV5-5, the J call TRBJ2-1, with a weak D call TRBD2 (5 bases). This CDR3 spans 14 amino acids. The V gene lost 5 bases and the J gene lost 7 bases, with 16 bases spanning the gap. Germline values: CDR1 SGHKS, CDR2 YYEKEE (reference sequence). In nucleotides, the CDR3 is TGTGCCAGCAGTCCACCCCCTAGCTTTAATGAGCAGTTCTTC. It codes for CASSPPPSFNEQFF.

The J gene is TRBJ1-2, the V gene TRBV19; TRBD1 agrees at 9 bases. Losses at the gene ends were 3 bases for V and 1 base for J; bases not matched to a gene: 6. This CDR3 has 16 residues. Germline V lookup: CDR1 LNHDA, CDR2 SQIVND (reference sequence). This CDR3 reads CASSIQQGALNYGYTF. The CDR3 DNA is TGTGCCAGTAGTATCCAACAGGGGGCGCTTAACTATGGCTACACCTTC.

This clone is a singleton in its sample. J is TRBJ1-2 and V is TRBV5-5; tentatively, D is TRBD1 (5 bases). Germline V gene data show CDR1 as SGHKS and CDR2 as YYEKEE (reference sequence). This CDR3 has 17 amino acids. V was trimmed by 0 bases and J by 1 base, leaving 16 bases between them. The CDR3 spells CASSLATEPSINYGYTF. CDR3 DNA sequence: TGTGCCAGCAGCTTGGCGACAGAACCCTCCATTAACTATGGCTACACCTTC.

Many counts were recorded for this clone. The V gene is TRBV19, the J gene TRBJ1-2, with a weak D call TRBD1 (5 bases). The germline CDR1 and CDR2 sequences are LNHDA and SQIVND (reference sequence). CDR3 length equals 15 residues. V dropped 3 bases and J dropped 8 bases, with 19 bases sitting between them. The CDR3 loop reads CASSIGARILQGYTF. CDR3 nucleotides: TGTGCCAGTAGTATTGGGGCGCGGATTTTGCAGGGCTACACCTTC.

The rearrangement joins TRBV10-3 to TRBJ2-2; a weak D match, TRBD1 (7 bases). Germline V gene lookup returns CDR1 ENHRY and CDR2 SYGVKD. V shed 4 bases and J shed 6 bases, with 12 bases lying between them. The CDR3 runs to 14 residues. CDR3 DNA: TGTGCCATCAGTGTCCAGGGGGGACCCGGGGAGCTGTTTTTT. The encoded protein is CAISVQGGPGELFF.

In nucleotides, the CDR3 is TGTGCCAGCAGCCGGACACACCGGTCCCCTAGAACTGAAGCTTTCTTT. Amino acids: CASSRTHRSPRTEAFF. The V gene is TRBV11-2, the J gene TRBJ1-1, with D possibly TRBD1 on 5 matching bases. The ends were cut back, 5 bases at V and 5 bases at J, with 21 bases in the middle. The germline CDR1 and CDR2 sequences are SGHAT and FQNNGV. There are 16 residues in the CDR3.

V gene TRBV21-1 combines with J gene TRBJ1-1. TRBV21-1 is tagged as a pseudogene. This CDR3 has 14 residues. The DNA of the CDR3 is TGTGCCAGCAGCAGGGAGGGGAGGGGCACTGAAGCTTTCTTT. It codes for CASSREGRGTEAFF.

The chain has TRBV14 and TRBJ2-5; TRBD2 aligns across 8 bases. Germline V gene lookup returns CDR1 SGHDN and CDR2 FVKESK. The CDR3 is 14 residues long. V lost 4 bases, J lost 5 bases, and 6 bases stayed unmatched. For the CDR3, the DNA is TGTGCCAGCAGCCTTCCGGGGGGGTTTGAGACCCAGTACTTC. This codes for CASSLPGGFETQYF.

V gene TRBV19 combines with J gene TRBJ2-4, with D tentatively TRBD1 (5 bases). CDR1 is LNHDA, CDR2 SQIVND, per germline (reference sequence). With 3 bases removed from V and 0 bases from J, the gap between germline ends came to 15 bases. CDR3 length: 17 amino acids. Written as DNA, the CDR3 is TGTGCCAGTAGTATTGAAGGGGCAGGTCTAGCCAAAAACATTCAGTACTTC. Its translation: CASSIEGAGLAKNIQYF.

This sequence joins TRBV6-5 and TRBJ2-7; 8 bases agree with TRBD1. Germline V gene sequence: CDR1 MNHEY, CDR2 SVGAGI. The CDR3 is 15 residues long. The trim removed 5 bases at V and 6 bases at J, leaving 12 bases unmatched. CDR3 nucleotides: TGTGCCAGCAGTAGGGACAGGCCGCTATTAGGCGAGCAGTACTTC. Amino acids: CASSRDRPLLGEQYF.

The rearrangement uses TRBV15 and TRBJ2-5; 8 bases fit TRBD2. Germline values: CDR1 LNHNV, CDR2 YYDKDF (reference sequence). V was pared by 0 bases and J by 1 base, with 13 bases of the junction left unmatched. This CDR3 is built from 19 residues. CDR3 sequence: CATSRDRMGTSPFQETQYF. DNA of the CDR3: TGTGCCACCAGCAGAGATCGGATGGGGACTAGTCCCTTCCAAGAGACCCAGTACTTC.

The chain is built from TRBV2 and TRBJ1-1; TRBD1 might be the D (6 bases). The CDR3 has 15 residues. The V gene's germline CDR1 is SNHLY and CDR2 FYNNEI. V shed 8 bases and J shed 5 bases, with 21 bases lying between them. CDR3 residues: CASALEGGASTEAFF. As DNA, the CDR3 is TGTGCCAGCGCATTAGAGGGGGGGGCGAGTACTGAAGCTTTCTTT.

J is TRBJ2-1 and V is TRBV7-9; 9 bases line up with TRBD2. V lost 4 bases and J lost 4; bases outside the gene matches: 8. This CDR3 has 16 residues. Germline values: CDR1 SEHNR, CDR2 FQNEAQ (reference sequence). DNA for the CDR3: TGTGCCAGCAGCTATGCGGGGGGGACGGGATACAATGAGCAGTTCTTC. Protein product: CASSYAGGTGYNEQFF.

V is TRBV15 and J is TRBJ2-3, with D possibly matching TRBD1 (6 bases). CDR3 length equals 14 residues. Germline V CDR1 and CDR2: LNHNV, YYDKDF (reference sequence). V shed 1 base and J shed 4 bases, with 9 bases lying between them. The CDR3 nucleotides read TGTGCCACCAGCAGAGTAGGGGGATCAGATACGCAGTATTTT. As protein: CATSRVGGSDTQYF.

This rearrangement joins TRBV6-5 to TRBJ2-3; 7 bases align to TRBD1. J gave up 6 bases and V 8 bases, and 5 bases lay outside the gene matches. The CDR3 runs to 12 residues. Germline CDR1 reads MNHEY; CDR2 reads SVGAGI. The CDR3 loop is CASEGAGDTQYF. The CDR3 bases are TGTGCCAGCGAGGGGGCCGGGGATACGCAGTATTTT.

This rearrangement joins TRBV4-1 to TRBJ1-1; tentatively, D is TRBD1 (5 bases). Trimming took 0 bases from V and 0 from J, leaving 20 bases between them. The CDR3 is made up of 19 amino acids. Germline V CDR1 and CDR2: MGHRA, YSYEKL. CDR3 bases: TGCGCCAGCAGCCAAGATAGGTCAGGCAGGGTCGAGGTGAACACTGAAGCTTTCTTT. Its protein is CASSQDRSGRVEVNTEAFF.

The V and J genes are TRBV9 and TRBJ2-3; no reliable D call. The V gene lost 0 bases and the J gene lost 6 bases, with 11 bases spanning the gap. From germline, CDR1 is SGDLS and CDR2 YYNGEE. This CDR3 is built from 14 residues. The CDR3 DNA follows: TGTGCCAGCAGCGTAGAAGCCTTTAAGGATACGCAGTATTTT. It translates to CASSVEAFKDTQYF.

V and J are TRBV2 and TRBJ2-7; 12 bases agree with TRBD1. CDR3 length: 17 amino acids. Germline CDR1 and CDR2: SNHLY and FYNNEI. V shed 3 bases and J 7 bases; nucleotides not matched to a gene: 13. The CDR3 DNA reads as TGTGCCAGCAGTGAGCGTACCGCGGGACAGGGGGCGAGGGAGCAGTACTTC. Translating it yields CASSERTAGQGAREQYF.

The V gene is TRBV7-2, the J gene TRBJ2-7; 7 bases line up with TRBD1. V lost 3 bases and J lost 3; bases outside the gene matches: 8. Germline V gives CDR1 SGHTA, CDR2 FQGNSA. The CDR3 is made up of 15 amino acids. The CDR3 region is CASSFWSGGIYEQYF. The CDR3, as DNA: TGTGCCAGCAGCTTTTGGTCAGGGGGAATCTACGAGCAGTACTTC.

The chain combines TRBV7-9 with TRBJ1-2, with 8 bases lining up with TRBD1. Trimming removed 5 bases from V and 5 bases from J; junction bases left unmatched: 7. The CDR3 contains 14 residues. CDR1 SEHNR and CDR2 FQNEAQ come from the germline V gene (reference sequence). The chain's CDR3 is CASSGTDRAYGYTF. CDR3 nucleotide sequence: TGTGCCAGCAGCGGGACGGACAGGGCATATGGCTACACCTTC.

The chain has TRBV29-1 and TRBJ2-7, with TRBD1 identical over 9 bases. J was trimmed by 5 bases and V by 4 bases; bases with no gene match: 9. Germline CDR1 SQVTM, CDR2 ANQGSEA. The CDR3 is 14 residues long. The CDR3 DNA follows: TGCAGCGTTGGGGGGGGACAGGGTTCCGACGAGCAGTACTTC. This codes for CSVGGGQGSDEQYF.

This chain links TRBV7-2 with TRBJ1-1, with D maybe TRBD1 (6 bases). Germline V CDR1 and CDR2: SGHTA, FQGNSA. Trimming cost V 4 bases and J 0 bases, with 12 bases left between them. The CDR3 consists of 15 residues. The CDR3 DNA reads TGTGCCAGCAGCTCATACAGGGCTATGAACACTGAAGCTTTCTTT. It yields the protein CASSSYRAMNTEAFF.